This is a list of T cell receptor beta chains from one sample in a study of OX40 agonist ivuxolimab in advanced cancers. The repertoire was sequenced with immunoSEQ multiplex PCR; TCRdb's copy has only in-frame clones and lacks some. Here the sample spans fewer than 95,000 clones, 80% to 90% being singletons. The sample consisted of CD4+ or CD8+ T cells sorted from blood, taken in a trial of the OX40 agonist ivuxolimab. The receptors here all came from an adult with an advanced solid tumor such as melanoma, head and neck, liver or kidney cancer. CDR3s include the opening cysteine and the closing phenylalanine or tryptophan. D genes are given only for firm matches. Clone size is stated in some rows and not others, as once, few, many or a class when expanded.

size,V,J,D,DNA,CDR3
-,TRBV11-2,TRBJ2-7,-,TGTGCCAGCAGCTTAGATCAACCTTACGAGCAGTACTTC,CASSLDQPYEQYF
-,TRBV19,TRBJ2-1,-,TGTGCCAGCGCCCGCGCGGGGACCCGAGAGGAGCAGTTCTTC,CASARAGTREEQFF
-,TRBV28,TRBJ1-6,TRBD1,TGTGCCAGCAGGTCAACAGGGGGAGGTTCACCCCTCCACTTT,CASRSTGGGSPLHF
-,TRBV4-1,TRBJ2-6,-,TGCGCCAGCAGCCAGGCCGCCGTCTCTGGGGCCAACGTCCTGACTTTC,CASSQAAVSGANVLTF
-,TRBV7-2,TRBJ2-1,TRBD2,TGTGCCAGCAGCTTAAAATTCGGGGCGGGAGGAGCCTACAATGAGCAGTTCTTC,CASSLKFGAGGAYNEQFF
-,TRBV28,TRBJ2-7,TRBD1,TGTGCCAGCAGGGCCAGGGGGAGCTCCTACGAGCAGTACTTC,CASRARGSSYEQYF
-,TRBV10-2,TRBJ1-1,-,TGCGCCAGCCGAGGGGGGACCACTGAAGCTTTCTTT,CASRGGTTEAFF
-,TRBV28,TRBJ2-5,TRBD1,TGTGCCAGCATCATGGACAGGGCGGAGACCCAGTACTTC,CASIMDRAETQYF
-,TRBV9,TRBJ2-5,-,TGTGCCAGCAGCGTAGGAGTTAGGGTACAAGAGACCCAGTACTTC,CASSVGVRVQETQYF
-,TRBV2,TRBJ1-5,-,TGTGCCAGCAGCCACAACCGACTGACAGGCGGTAGCCCTGGCAATCAGCCCCAGCATTTT,CASSHNRLTGGSPGNQPQHF
-,TRBV25-1,TRBJ1-4,-,TGTGCCAGCAGTGGGAGGGGAGGGGGTGAAAAACTGTTTTTT,CASSGRGGGEKLFF
-,TRBV16,TRBJ2-7,-,TGTGCCAGCAGCCAAGGTTGGGGGCCATACGAGCAGTACTTC,CASSQGWGPYEQYF
-,TRBV6-5,TRBJ1-5,-,TGTGCCAGCAGGGGGGGAGAGAGCAATCAGCCCCAGCATTTT,CASRGGESNQPQHF
-,TRBV9,TRBJ2-1,-,TGTGCCAGCAGCCCCAATAGGGGTGAGCAGTTCTTC,CASSPNRGEQFF
-,TRBV7-6,TRBJ1-5,-,TGTGCCAGCAGCTTAGGTGATGGGGGCAATCAGCCCCAGCATTTT,CASSLGDGGNQPQHF
-,TRBV19,TRBJ2-1,-,TGTGCCAGCAAGTTAAGTCACCCGAGCTCCTACAATGAGCAGTTCTTC,CASKLSHPSSYNEQFF
few,TRBV5-1,TRBJ2-7,-,TGCGCCAGCAGCTTGGGAGGTGGCGAGCAGTACTTC,CASSLGGGEQYF
-,TRBV7-2,TRBJ2-1,TRBD1,TGTGCCAGCAGCGCTGACAGGGGTTCCTACAATGAGCAGTTCTTC,CASSADRGSYNEQFF
-,TRBV5-1,TRBJ1-3,TRBD1,TGCGCCAGCAGCCAGTTCGGGGGCAGGGGGTACTCTGGAAACACCATATATTTT,CASSQFGGRGYSGNTIYF
-,TRBV6-6,TRBJ2-2,TRBD1,TGTGCCAGCAGCCCGCCGGGACAGGGTAAAACCGGGGAGCTGTTTTTT,CASSPPGQGKTGELFF
-,TRBV19,TRBJ2-7,-,TGTGCCAGTAGTTGGGGGGACAGTTCCTACGAGCAGTACTTC,CASSWGDSSYEQYF
-,TRBV6-5,TRBJ1-4,-,TGTGCCAGCAGTTACGGAGTCTTTGAAAAACTGTTTTTT,CASSYGVFEKLFF